This TCR beta chain stems from a study of blood T cell repertoires in COVID-19. Study in general: The United States, Italy and Spain were the sources of the acute and convalescent COVID-19 samples.

Sequenced by immunoSEQ multiplex PCR; TCRdb stores in-frame clones only, minus some. Seen here are 98,000 or so clones, 87% observed once, and the top ten hold about 15%. The V end was cut by 5 bases, the J end by 1 base, with 8 bases between. Germline loops: CDR1 KGHDR, CDR2 SFDVKD. This CDR3 contains 14 residues. Input material: peripheral blood. The chain joins TRBV24-1 to TRBJ1-5; D is uncertain. The sequence was obtained from a man between 50 and 59 years old with acute or convalescent COVID-19. CDR3 region: CATSGEKSNQPQHF. CDR3 DNA: TGTGCCACCAGTGGCGAGAAGAGCAATCAGCCCCAGCATTTT.